This T cell receptor (beta chain) originates from a study of shared clonotypes between healthy human individuals. The CDR3 has 13 residues. Germline V gene sequence: CDR1 SGDLS, CDR2 YYNGEE. V lost 0 bases and J lost 7, with 8 bases in between. Profiled with immunoSEQ multiplex PCR; TCRdb holds only in-frame clones, not every one. Of around 2.3 million clones in the sample, approximately 96% are singletons; the top ten hold around 0.13%. Comment on this clone: Other nucleotide sequences from this sample produce the same CDR3.

The TCR comes from a man younger than 35 in good health. The J gene is TRBJ1-5, the V gene TRBV9; D unclear. The specimen was naive CD4+ T cells sorted from blood. The subset: CD45RA+ positively selected. Written as DNA, the CDR3 is TGTGCCAGCAGCGTAGCTGAGGGCCAGCCCCAGCATTTT. Protein product: CASSVAEGQPQHF.